The rows below give T cell receptor beta chains drawn from one sample of a study of radiotherapy plus CTLA-4 blockade in lung cancer. Only in-frame clones appear in the TCRdb table, and some are missing; sequencing was by immunoSEQ multiplex PCR. This repertoire shows some 110,000 clones, 90% found once; its top ten account for roughly 6.9%. Specimen: peripheral blood, collected from a patient treated with radiotherapy plus ipilimumab. Every receptor here comes from a human donor with non-small cell lung cancer that progressed on radiotherapy plus ipilimumab. Both conserved end residues are part of each CDR3. D genes are given only for firm matches. Not every row has a clone size; where given, it reads once, few, many or a size class.

V gene	clone size	D gene	J gene	CDR3 protein	CDR3 DNA
TRBV30	-	-	TRBJ1-5	CAWSVLGSGNQPQHF	TGTGCCTGGAGTGTACTCGGGTCGGGCAATCAGCCCCAGCATTTT
TRBV11-3	-	TRBD2	TRBJ2-1	CASSLMTTSRNEQFF	TGTGCCAGCAGCTTAATGACGACTAGCCGGAATGAGCAGTTCTTC
TRBV5-1	-	-	TRBJ1-6	CASSLELDISPLHF	TGCGCCAGCAGCTTGGAGTTGGATATTTCACCCCTCCACTTT
TRBV15	-	-	TRBJ1-1	CATSSRGDKAFF	TGTGCCACCAGCTCCCGGGGAGACAAAGCTTTCTTT
TRBV28	-	TRBD1	TRBJ1-4	CASSLEQGDGKLFF	TGTGCCAGCAGTTTGGAACAGGGGGACGGAAAACTGTTTTTT
TRBV7-7	-	-	TRBJ2-1	CASSSTPAGSYNEQFF	TGTGCTAGCAGCTCAACCCCGGCGGGGAGTTACAATGAGCAGTTCTTC
TRBV7-9	-	TRBD2	TRBJ2-1	CASTVVASGRSGEQFF	TGTGCCAGCACGGTTGTGGCTAGCGGGAGGAGTGGTGAGCAGTTCTTC
TRBV2	-	TRBD2	TRBJ2-1	CASSPRTSGRVNEQFF	TGTGCCAGCAGTCCCCGGACTAGCGGGAGGGTGAATGAGCAGTTCTTC
TRBV6-5	-	-	TRBJ1-1	CASRRRTWRDEAFF	TGTGCCAGCAGGAGACGGACATGGAGAGACGAAGCTTTCTTT
TRBV2	once	TRBD1	TRBJ2-5	CASSTGELVGTQYF	TGTGCCAGCAGTACAGGGGAGCTGGTGGGGACCCAGTACTTC
TRBV4-1	-	TRBD2	TRBJ2-7	CASSQAVRGELAGRHEQYF	TGCGCCAGCAGCCAGGCCGTCAGGGGTGAACTAGCGGGACGCCACGAGCAGTACTTC
TRBV12-2	-	-	TRBJ2-1	CASRLDRFPGGQPGEQFF	TGTGCAAGTCGCTTAGATCGTTTTCCGGGAGGGCAGCCGGGGGAGCAGTTCTTC
TRBV19	-	TRBD2	TRBJ2-2	CATKLAGANTGELFF	TGTGCCACTAAGCTAGCGGGAGCGAACACCGGGGAGCTGTTTTTT
TRBV30	-	-	TRBJ1-1	CAWSSNRGRGSMNTEAFF	TGTGCCTGGAGCTCCAACCGGGGCCGGGGGTCCATGAACACTGAAGCTTTCTTT
TRBV7-9	-	-	TRBJ2-5	CASSLSGSITQYF	TGTGCCAGCAGTCTTAGCGGTAGCATAACCCAGTACTTC
TRBV7-8	-	TRBD2	TRBJ2-7	CASSFSSAGRVSYEQYF	TGTGCCAGCAGCTTTTCCTCGGCAGGGAGGGTCTCCTACGAGCAGTACTTC
TRBV2	-	-	TRBJ2-5	CASSDRGRDKETQYF	TGTGCCAGCAGTGACCGGGGCAGGGACAAAGAGACCCAGTACTTC
TRBV5-5	-	-	TRBJ1-1	CASSLFLMNTEAFF	TGTGCCAGCAGCTTGTTCCTAATGAACACTGAAGCTTTCTTT
TRBV11-2	-	-	TRBJ1-5	CASSLGPAGQPQHF	TGTGCCAGCAGCTTAGGGCCTGCAGGTCAGCCCCAGCATTTT
TRBV20-1	-	TRBD2	TRBJ2-7	CSGGGDYEQYF	TGCAGTGGGGGGGGAGACTACGAGCAGTACTTC
TRBV7-9	-	TRBD1	TRBJ1-2	CASSLGRGQGSYGYTF	TGTGCCAGCAGCTTAGGGCGGGGACAGGGGAGCTATGGCTACACCTTC
TRBV4-2	-	-	TRBJ2-1	CASSQDHEQFF	TGTGCCAGCAGCCAAGATCACGAGCAGTTCTTC
TRBV7-9	-	-	TRBJ1-2	CASSLAEGTAYGYTF	TGTGCCAGCAGCTTAGCTGAGGGTACGGCCTATGGCTACACCTTC
TRBV9	-	TRBD2	TRBJ2-7	CASSVASGTSFYEQYF	TGTGCCAGCAGCGTAGCCTCTGGGACTAGTTTTTACGAGCAGTACTTC
TRBV27	-	-	TRBJ2-2	CASSPLGANTGELFF	TGTGCCAGCAGCCCGTTGGGGGCAAACACCGGGGAGCTGTTTTTT
TRBV7-9	-	-	TRBJ2-1	CASSNTGPHNEQFF	TGTGCCAGCAGCAACACCGGGCCACACAATGAGCAGTTCTTC
TRBV19	-	TRBD2	TRBJ2-5	CASSIAGGSQETQYF	TGTGCCAGTAGTATAGCGGGAGGGTCACAAGAGACCCAGTACTTC
TRBV5-3	-	TRBD1	TRBJ1-5	CARSFGTANQPQHF	TGTGCCAGAAGCTTCGGGACAGCCAATCAGCCCCAGCATTTT
TRBV15	-	-	TRBJ2-1	CATSRDLATRSNEQFF	TGTGCCACCAGCAGAGATCTGGCTACACGAAGCAATGAGCAGTTCTTC
TRBV7-2	-	TRBD2	TRBJ2-7	CASSPISGRKDYEQYF	TGTGCCAGCAGCCCCATAAGCGGGAGAAAGGACTACGAGCAGTACTTC
TRBV9	-	-	TRBJ2-3	CASSVGQDLNTQYF	TGTGCCAGCAGCGTAGGGCAGGACCTGAATACGCAGTATTTT
TRBV7-2	once	-	TRBJ1-1	CASSTRPRGEAFF	TGTGCCAGCAGCACCAGACCCCGAGGGGAAGCTTTCTTT
TRBV29-1	-	-	TRBJ1-2	CSVSRTPGYTF	TGCAGCGTCTCTAGGACACCCGGCTACACCTTC
TRBV6-1	-	-	TRBJ1-1	CASYPRQALNTEAFF	TGTGCCAGCTATCCAAGACAGGCCTTAAACACTGAAGCTTTCTTT
TRBV6-5	-	TRBD1	TRBJ1-1	CASRGQGRTEAFF	TGTGCCAGCAGAGGACAGGGAAGGACTGAAGCTTTCTTT
TRBV14	once	-	TRBJ1-1	CASIQEGGGAFF	TGTGCCAGCATCCAGGAGGGCGGAGGAGCTTTCTTT